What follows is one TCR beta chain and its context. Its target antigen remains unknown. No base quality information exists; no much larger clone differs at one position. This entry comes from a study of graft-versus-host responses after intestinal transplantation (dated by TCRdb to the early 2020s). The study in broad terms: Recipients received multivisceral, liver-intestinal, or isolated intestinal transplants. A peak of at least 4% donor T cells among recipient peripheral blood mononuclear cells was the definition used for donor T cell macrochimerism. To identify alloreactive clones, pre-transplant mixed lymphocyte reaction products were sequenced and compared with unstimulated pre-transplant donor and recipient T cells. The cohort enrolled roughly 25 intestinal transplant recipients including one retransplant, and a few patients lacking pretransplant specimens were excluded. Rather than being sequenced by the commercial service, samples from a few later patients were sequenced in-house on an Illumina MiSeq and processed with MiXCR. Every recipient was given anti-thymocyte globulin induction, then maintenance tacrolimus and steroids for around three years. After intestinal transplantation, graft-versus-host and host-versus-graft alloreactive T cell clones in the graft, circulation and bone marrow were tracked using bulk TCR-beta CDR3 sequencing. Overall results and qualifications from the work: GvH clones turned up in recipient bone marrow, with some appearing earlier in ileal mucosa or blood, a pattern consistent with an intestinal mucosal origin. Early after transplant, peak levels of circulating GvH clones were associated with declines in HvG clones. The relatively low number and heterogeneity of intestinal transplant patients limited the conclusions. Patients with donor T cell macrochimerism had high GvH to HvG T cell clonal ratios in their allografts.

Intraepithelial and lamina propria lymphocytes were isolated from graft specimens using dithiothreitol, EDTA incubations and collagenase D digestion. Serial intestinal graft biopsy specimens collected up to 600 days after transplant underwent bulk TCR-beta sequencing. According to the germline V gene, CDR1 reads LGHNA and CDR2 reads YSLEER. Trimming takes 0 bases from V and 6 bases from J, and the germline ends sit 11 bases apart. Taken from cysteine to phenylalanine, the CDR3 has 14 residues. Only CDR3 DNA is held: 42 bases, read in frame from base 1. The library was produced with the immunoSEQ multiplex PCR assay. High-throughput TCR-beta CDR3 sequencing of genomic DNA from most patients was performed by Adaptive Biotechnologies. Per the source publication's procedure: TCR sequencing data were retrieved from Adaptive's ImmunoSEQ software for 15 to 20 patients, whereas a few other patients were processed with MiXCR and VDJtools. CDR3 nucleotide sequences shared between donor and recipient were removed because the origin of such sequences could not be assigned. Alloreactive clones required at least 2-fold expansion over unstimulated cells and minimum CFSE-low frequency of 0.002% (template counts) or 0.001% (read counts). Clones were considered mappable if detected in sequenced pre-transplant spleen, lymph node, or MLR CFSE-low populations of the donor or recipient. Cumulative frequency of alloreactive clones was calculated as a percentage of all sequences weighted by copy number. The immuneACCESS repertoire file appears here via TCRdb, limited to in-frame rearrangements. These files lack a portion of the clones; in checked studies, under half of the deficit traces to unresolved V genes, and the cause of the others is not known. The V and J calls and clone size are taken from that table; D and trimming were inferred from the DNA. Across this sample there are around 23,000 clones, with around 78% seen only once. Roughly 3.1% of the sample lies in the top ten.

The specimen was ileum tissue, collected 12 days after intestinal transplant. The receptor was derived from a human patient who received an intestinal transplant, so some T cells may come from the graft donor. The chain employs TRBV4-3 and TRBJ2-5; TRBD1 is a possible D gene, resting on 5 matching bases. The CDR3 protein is CASSQEIRGKTQYF. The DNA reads TGCGCCAGCAGCCAAGAGATAAGGGGAAAGACCCAGTACTTC.